This note documents a single TCR beta chain sequence. The sample is drawn from a study of T cell responses to AZD1222 COVID-19 vaccine. TCRdb keeps only in-frame clones here, not all; method: immunoSEQ multiplex PCR. The table records 200,000 or so clones, 85% to 90% of them present only once. Here the sequenced sample was peripheral blood, taken on day 0 of AZD1222 vaccination. The sequence was obtained from an adult in good health.

In nucleotides, the CDR3 is TGTGCCAGCAGTCTCCACGGGAGCGGGTATGGCTACACCTTC. Its protein is CASSLHGSGYGYTF. The chain combines TRBV28 with TRBJ1-2; D remains unclear. The germline V gene encodes CDR1 MDHEN and CDR2 SYDVKM. V shed 5 bases and J shed 5 bases, with 15 bases lying between them. This CDR3 is 14 amino acids long.